This TCR beta chain was captured in a study of OX40 agonist ivuxolimab in advanced cancers. About the study as a whole: Ivuxolimab was a fully human IgG2 agonistic monoclonal antibody targeting the costimulatory receptor OX40 (CD134). Intravenous ivuxolimab was administered to patients every 2 weeks at six dose levels: 0.01, 0.1, 0.3, 1.5, 3 and 10 mg/kg. Among the approximately 50 dose-escalation patients, around 19 had hepatocellular carcinoma, some 15 melanoma, 9 renal cell carcinoma and 9 head and neck cancer. In the dose-escalation cohort, around four fifths of patients were male, and the mean age was around 60 years with a range of roughly 20 to 79. Prior anti-PD-1, anti-PD-L1 or anti-CTLA-4 therapy was permitted, and approximately 40% of dose-escalation patients had received checkpoint inhibitors. Partial responses occurred in three dose-escalation patients: two with cutaneous melanoma and one with hepatocellular carcinoma. Peripheral TCRbeta sequencing was intended to test whether TCR sequence diversity was altered and clonal T-cell expansion was caused by ivuxolimab. The paper reports the monotherapy dose-escalation portion (N = 52 patients) of the phase I ivuxolimab trial. Findings and caveats that apply to the study as a whole: Low levels of normalized T-cell clonal expansion were also seen in some nonresponding patients. At doses from 0.1 to 3.0 mg/kg, clonal expansion was seen in both CD4+ and CD8+ blood T cells between baseline and week 6. In the 0.1-3.0 mg/kg groups, partial responders were among the patients with the lowest normalized peripheral clonal expansion, particularly in CD8+ T cells. After ivuxolimab, expanded clones were on average more numerous among CD8+ T cells than among CD4+ T cells. Antigen specificity was not determined for the clonally expanded peripheral T cells.

Germline trimming amounts to 0 bases on V and 4 bases on J, with 8 as the count of junction bases outside the gene matches. The CDR3 numbers 16 residues from cysteine through phenylalanine. Only the CDR3 DNA is retained, 48 bases long and in frame from the first base. CDR1 SGDLS and CDR2 YYNGEE are derived from the germline V gene. Patients with autoimmune disease history or receiving systemic immunosuppression were excluded from the trial. In every dose cohort, peripheral blood was drawn for TCR sequencing at baseline, cycle 4 day 1, and cycle 7 day 1. The samples were taken from a phase I, first-in-human, multicenter, open-label dose-escalation trial of ivuxolimab. Adults with locally advanced or metastatic head and neck squamous cell, hepatocellular, melanoma or renal cell carcinoma were enrolled in the trial. Before TCR sequencing, CD4+ and CD8+ T cells were separately sorted from peripheral blood.

Genomic DNA was isolated from the sorted cells so that the TCRbeta CDR3 region could be sequenced. The immunoSEQ Assay was used to sequence the TCRbeta CDR3 regions. The source is immuneACCESS, and TCRdb retained only in-frame sequences with V and J called. Part of the clones is not carried over; for the studies checked, unresolved V genes explain less than half of this, and the remainder is unexplained. A total of more than 55,000 clones appear in this sample, 77% of them only once. The ten largest clonotypes hold 6.3% of the sample. Worth noting for this clone: The specificity of this receptor is unknown. One base away there is no much larger clone; base qualities are not given. Other DNA variants within this sample encode the same CDR3.

The sample in question was CD4+ or CD8+ T cells sorted from blood, obtained in a trial of the OX40 agonist ivuxolimab. The chain joins TRBV9 to TRBJ1-2; the central 8 bases match TRBD1. This TCR derives from an adult with an advanced solid tumor such as melanoma, head and neck, liver or kidney cancer. The CDR3 reads as follows: CASSVDPGQGTYGYTF. At the DNA level, the sequence is TGTGCCAGCAGCGTAGATCCAGGACAGGGAACCTATGGCTACACCTTC. Reference TRBV9 and TRBJ1-2 proteins supply the regions before and after the CDR3; the full variable domain is: DSGVTQTPKHLITATGQRVTLRCSPRSGDLSVYWYQQSLDQGLQFLIQYYNGEERAKGNILERFSAQQFPDLHSELNLSSLELGDSALYFCASSVDPGQGTYGYTFGSGTRLTVV.